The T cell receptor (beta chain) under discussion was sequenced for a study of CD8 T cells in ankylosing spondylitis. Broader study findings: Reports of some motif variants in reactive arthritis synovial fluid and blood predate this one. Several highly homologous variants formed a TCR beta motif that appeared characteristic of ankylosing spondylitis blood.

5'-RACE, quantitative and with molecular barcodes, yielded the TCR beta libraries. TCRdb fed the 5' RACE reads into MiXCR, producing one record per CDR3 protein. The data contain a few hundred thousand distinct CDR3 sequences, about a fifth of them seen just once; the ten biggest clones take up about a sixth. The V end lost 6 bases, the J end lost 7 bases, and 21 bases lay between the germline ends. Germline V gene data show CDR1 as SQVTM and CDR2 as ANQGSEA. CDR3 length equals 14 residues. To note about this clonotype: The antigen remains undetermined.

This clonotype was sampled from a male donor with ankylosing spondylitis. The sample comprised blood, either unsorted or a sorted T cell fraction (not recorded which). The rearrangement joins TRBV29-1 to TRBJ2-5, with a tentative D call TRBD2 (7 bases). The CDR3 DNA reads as TGCAGCGTCCTCGAGGGGGGGGCTAGTGGGACCCAGTACTTC. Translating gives CSVLEGGASGTQYF.